This TCR beta chain was recorded in a study of blood T cell repertoires in COVID-19. Using immunoSEQ multiplex PCR, the repertoire was profiled, and TCRdb retains in-frame clones only, with some absent. The table records fewer than 110,000 clones, approximately 89% of them present only once. Sequenced input: peripheral blood. This TCR came from a man aged 50-59 years with active or convalescent COVID-19.

The CDR3 here is CASSLQGIGYTF. CDR3 DNA sequence: TGTGCCAGCAGTTTACAGGGGATCGGCTACACCTTC. V usage is TRBV28 and J usage is TRBJ1-2; tentative D call: TRBD1 (6 bases). The germline V and J ends were trimmed by 2 bases and 8 bases, with 9 bases remaining between them. CDR1 and CDR2 (germline): MDHEN, SYDVKM. This CDR3 region has 12 residues.